This TCR beta chain was observed in a study of blood T cell repertoires in COVID-19. Background on the study: Researchers got acute and convalescent COVID-19 samples from the United States, Italy and Spain. Sample material is recorded as cDNA or gDNA derived from T cells, B-cell-depleted T cells, or PBMCs.

As originally analysed: How many nucleated cells were present was estimated from reference gene primer amplification. Generated by immunoSEQ multiplex PCR, the TCRdb table keeps only in-frame clones and is missing some. The V and J calls and the clone size are those of that table, but D and trimming were determined from the DNA. The sample lists about 130,000 clones, about 88% seen once, with roughly 1.2% in the top ten. CDR1 and CDR2 from the germline V gene are SGHRS and YFSETQ. The CDR3 is made up of 14 amino acids. Deletions cut 2 bases from V and 1 base from J, with 9 bases between. The sequence came from a woman older than 75 with acute or convalescent COVID-19. Sequences were obtained from peripheral blood. V usage is TRBV5-1 and J usage is TRBJ1-1, with D maybe TRBD1 (5 bases). The CDR3 sequence: CASSFQGGNTEAFF. In nucleotides, the CDR3 is TGCGCCAGCAGCTTTCAGGGCGGGAACACTGAAGCTTTCTTT. Variable domain in full (rest from reference TRBV5-1 and TRBJ1-1): KAGVTQTPRYLIKTRGQQVTLSCSPISGHRSVSWYQQTPGQGLQFLFEYFSETQRNKGNFPGRFSGRQFSNSRSEMNVSTLELGDSALYLCASSFQGGNTEAFFGQGTRLTVV.